These 26 T cell receptor beta chains were all obtained from the same sample, sequenced in a study of CD8 T cells in Susac syndrome (dated by TCRdb to between 2018 and 2021). Memory subsets for TEMRA sorting were defined by CD27 and CD45RA staining, since CD62L is shed upon thawing. Receptor amplification or capture employed the immunoSEQ multiplex PCR assay. RNA was extracted using the RNeasy kit, and about 0.45 to 1 ug of the RNA was reverse transcribed with random hexamers. TCRdb reprocessing: public reads trimmed at Q25 with fastp, clones called with MiXCR, in-frame beta chains kept. Every entry covers one CDR3 protein and lists the most common genes and DNA from its rows. Across this sample there are about 2,600 distinct CDR3 sequences, with 74% seen only once. The ten largest clones add up to roughly a fifth of the sample. Sequences were obtained from CD8+ TEMRA cells from PBMCs. This specimen's cell subset or site label, interpreted: FACS-sorted terminally differentiated effector memory CD8+ T cells re-expressing CD45RA (CD8+ TEMRA). The receptors shown here come from a human donor with Susac syndrome.

This clonotype was seen only a few times. The V and J genes are TRBV28 and TRBJ2-7; D is possibly TRBD1 or TRBD2 (7 bases each). CDR1 and CDR2 (germline): MDHEN, SYDVKM. The V and J ends lost 4 bases and 4 bases respectively, with 17 bases between them. This CDR3 comprises 15 residues. CDR3 sequence reads: CASSYSTGRAYEQYF. The CDR3 region has the DNA TGTGCCAGCAGTTATTCGACAGGGAGGGCGTACGAGCAGTACTTC.

The count of this clonotype is one. This chain connects TRBV6-1 to TRBJ2-1, with D tentatively TRBD1 (5 bases). The V gene lost 2 bases and the J gene lost 6 bases, with 11 bases spanning the gap. Looked up from germline, CDR1 is MNHNS and CDR2 is SASEGT. CDR3 size: 14 residues. The CDR3 nucleotides are TGTGCCAGCAGTGAATTTTCCCAGGGCAATGAGCAGTTCTTC. As protein: CASSEFSQGNEQFF.

For the CDR3, the DNA is TGTGCCAGCAGTTTGAGGACAGGGAGAGGGGAAAAACTGTTTTTT. It translates to CASSLRTGRGEKLFF. V is TRBV28 and J is TRBJ1-4; 8 nucleotides align to TRBD1. Germline V CDR1 and CDR2: MDHEN, SYDVKM. The CDR3 covers 15 residues. V lost 3 bases, J lost 8 bases, and 8 bases stayed unmatched. Complete variable domain (other parts from reference TRBV28 and TRBJ1-4): DVKVTQSSRYLVKRTGEKVFLECVQDMDHENMFWYRQDPGLGLRLIYFSYDVKMKEKGDIPEGYSVSREKKERFSLILESASTNQTSMYLCASSLRTGRGEKLFFGSGTQLSVL.

The gene calls are TRBV11-3 and TRBJ2-1; D may correspond to TRBD1 or TRBD2 (5 bases each). CDR1 is SGHNT, CDR2 YENEEA, per germline. V gave up 0 bases and J gave up 3 bases, with 9 bases separating them. The CDR3 totals 15 residues. The CDR3 here is CASSLEGDLYNEQFF. The DNA of the CDR3 is TGTGCCAGCAGCTTAGAAGGGGACCTCTACAATGAGCAGTTCTTC.

This chain links TRBV3-1 with TRBJ2-5, with 9 bases matching TRBD2. CDR1 is LGHDT, CDR2 YNNKEL, per germline (reference sequence). CDR3 length equals 15 residues. The junction had 5 bases not matched to a gene; V was cut back by 1 base and J by 5 bases. CDR3 in DNA: TGTGCCAGCAGCCAAGGTGCGGGAGGGGTGGAGACCCAGTACTTC. Encoded protein: CASSQGAGGVETQYF.

The genes are TRBV20-1 and TRBJ1-5; TRBD1 is a possible D gene (6 bases). V lost 6 bases and J 6 bases, leaving 9 bases between the germline ends. The V gene's germline CDR1 is DFQATT and CDR2 SNEGSKA (reference sequence). The CDR3 spans 11 residues. CDR3 region: CSAGGPQPQHF. The CDR3 nucleotides are TGCAGTGCGGGGGGGCCTCAGCCCCAGCATTTT.

This clonotype has just one count. The rearrangement links TRBV13 to TRBJ2-3; D not resolved. The germline V gene encodes CDR1 PRHDT and CDR2 FYEKMQ (reference sequence). CDR3 length: 13 amino acids. Between the trimmed V and J ends, which lost 8 bases and 1 base, there was a span of 10 bases. The chain's CDR3 is CASAGAGTDTQYF. Written as DNA, the CDR3 is TGTGCCAGCGCCGGAGCTGGCACAGATACGCAGTATTTT.

The genes are TRBV28 and TRBJ1-4, with 7 positions matching TRBD1. Germline loops: CDR1 MDHEN, CDR2 SYDVKM. Trimming removed 4 bases from V and 8 bases from J; junction bases left unmatched: 10. This CDR3 has 15 amino acids. The CDR3 region is CASSSRTGRGEKLFF. CDR3 DNA sequence: TGTGCCAGCAGTTCCCGGACAGGACGGGGCGAAAAACTGTTTTTT.

This sequence joins TRBV4-1 and TRBJ2-2; no firm D call. Trimming removed 0 bases from V and 7 bases from J, with 0 bases in between. CDR3 length: 11 amino acids. CDR1 and CDR2 from the germline V gene are MGHRA and YSYEKL. The CDR3 coding sequence is TGCGCCAGCAGCCAAGACGGGGAGCTGTTTTTT. Its translation is CASSQDGELFF.

This rearrangement joins TRBV13 to TRBJ2-3; 12 nucleotides line up with TRBD2. CDR1 is PRHDT, CDR2 FYEKMQ, per germline (reference sequence). The trim removed 5 bases at V and 2 bases at J, leaving 8 bases unmatched. This CDR3 is 17 amino acids long. Written as DNA, the CDR3 is TGTGCCAGCAGCCCCGGACTAGCGGGGCCCATCACAGATACGCAGTATTTT. It specifies CASSPGLAGPITDTQYF.

The chain recombines TRBV10-1 with TRBJ1-2; D remains ambiguous. V lost 2 bases and J lost 5, with 9 bases in between. This CDR3 has 13 amino acids. Germline loops: CDR1 WNHNN, CDR2 SYGVQD (reference sequence). CDR3 DNA: TGCGCCAGCAGTGAGGGTGGCGGATATGGCTACACCTTC. This translates into CASSEGGGYGYTF.

Remarks on this clonotype: The junction does not match germline at one end; this may be a read error. The chain has TRBV13 and TRBJ1-1; D is perhaps TRBD1 (5 bases). The CDR3 sequence is 15 residues long. Germline CDR1 is PRHDT and CDR2 is FYEKMQ (reference sequence). CDR3 in amino acids: CANSLGRGGLTEAFF. Here the CDR3 DNA reads TGTGCCAACAGCTTAGGTCGGGGGGGTCTGACGGAGGCTTTCTTT.

Note on this clonotype: One base away lies a much larger clone, so this may be a sequencing read error. The chain carries TRBV27 and TRBJ2-1, with D perhaps TRBD2 (6 bases). Germline loops: CDR1 MNHEY, CDR2 SMNVEV (reference sequence). This CDR3 comprises 14 residues. V lost 6 bases, J lost 5 bases, and 14 bases lay in between. The CDR3 protein is CASSRRGFNNEQFF. CDR3 nucleotides: TGTGCCAGCAGCAGGAGGGGTTTTAACAATGAGCAGTTCTTC.

V gene TRBV27 combines with J gene TRBJ2-4; D is possibly TRBD1 (6 bases). The CDR3 runs to 14 residues. CDR1 is MNHEY and CDR2 is SMNVEV in the germline V gene (reference sequence). Trimming left V 5 bases short and J 7 bases short, with 15 bases between. The CDR3 protein is CASSPYGQNNIQYF. In DNA form, the CDR3 reads TGTGCCAGCAGTCCCTACGGACAGAACAACATTCAGTACTTC.

The chain has TRBV5-5 and TRBJ2-5; possibly TRBD1 or TRBD2 for D (7 bases each). This CDR3 region has 13 residues. Trimming cost V 4 bases and J 5 bases, with 12 bases left between them. Germline V CDR1 and CDR2: SGHKS, YYEKEE (reference sequence). In DNA form, the CDR3 reads TGTGCCAGCAGCGACCAGGGGGGGGAGACCCAGTACTTC. Its protein is CASSDQGGETQYF.

This clonotype was counted between two and nine times. The J gene is TRBJ1-5, the V gene TRBV15; 7 bases are a match to TRBD1. Losses at the gene ends were 0 bases for V and 2 bases for J; bases not matched to a gene: 4. The CDR3 loop spans 16 amino acids. Germline CDR1 is LNHNV and CDR2 is YYDKDF (reference sequence). The CDR3 nucleotides read TGTGCCACCAGCAGAGAGACAGGGTGGGGCAATCAGCCCCAGCATTTT. This sequence encodes CATSRETGWGNQPQHF.

The J gene is TRBJ2-1, the V gene TRBV10-2; unclear D gene. CDR1 WSHSY and CDR2 SAAADI come from the germline V gene. V gave up 6 bases and J gave up 10 bases, with 7 bases separating them. This CDR3 contains 10 residues. The CDR3 DNA follows: TGCGCCAGCAGACCGGACGAGCAGTTCTTC. Protein sequence: CASRPDEQFF.

V and J are TRBV10-1 and TRBJ2-2, with no clear D. Germline V lookup: CDR1 WNHNN, CDR2 SYGVQD (reference sequence). V dropped 3 bases and J dropped 3 bases, with 11 bases sitting between them. The CDR3 has 15 residues. The CDR3 loop is CASSDSGWDTGELFF. The CDR3 DNA reads TGCGCCAGCAGTGACTCCGGGTGGGACACCGGGGAGCTGTTTTTT.

A few counts support this clonotype. V and J are TRBV5-6 and TRBJ2-1, with a possible D match to TRBD2 (5 bases). Germline CDR1 is SGHDT and CDR2 is YYEEEE. V was shortened by 0 bases and J by 10 bases, with 5 bases between the two germline ends. The CDR3 extends over 11 amino acids. The CDR3 region has the DNA TGTGCCAGCAGCTTGGGGAGGGAGCAGTTCTTC. Amino acids: CASSLGREQFF.

This clonotype was picked up one time. The chain employs TRBV29-1 and TRBJ2-1; D may be TRBD2 (6 bases). The CDR3 length is 13 residues. The germline V gene has CDR1 SQVTM and CDR2 ANQGSEA. Trimming took 4 bases from V and 10 from J, leaving 17 bases between them. CDR3 nucleotide sequence: TGCAGCGTTGCAAGGGACGGGGGTGACGAGCAGTTCTTC. It is translated as CSVARDGGDEQFF.

The rearrangement joins TRBV21-1 to TRBJ2-2. TRBV21-1 is a pseudogene. The CDR3 is 15 residues long. The CDR3 sequence: CASALGRKNTGELFF. The CDR3 coding sequence is TGTGCCAGCGCTTTAGGACGGAAGAACACCGGGGAGCTGTTTTTT.

This chain uses TRBV7-6 with TRBJ2-3, with TRBD1 as a possible D gene (8 bases). The V gene lost 5 bases and the J gene lost 9 bases, with 21 bases spanning the gap. The CDR3 runs 15 residues. CDR1 and CDR2 (germline): SGHVS, FNYEAQ. The CDR3 bases are TGTGCCAGCAGCACGAGCGGGACAGGCCTGGGGACGCAGTATTTT. This sequence encodes CASSTSGTGLGTQYF.

For this clonotype: Given a much more abundant clone one base away, this may be a read error. This chain uses TRBV28 with TRBJ2-5; the D call may be TRBD1 or TRBD2 (5 bases each). Germline lookup yields CDR1 MDHEN and CDR2 SYDVKM. The CDR3 is 15 residues long. The CDR3 bases are TGTGCCTGCAGTTTAGAACTGGGGCCTACGAGGGAGCAGTACTTC. Translated, it gives CACSLELGPTREQYF.

The J gene is TRBJ2-1, the V gene TRBV4-1; 8 bases align to TRBD1. This CDR3 is 17 amino acids long. V trimming: 1 base; J trimming: 5 bases; junction bases outside the gene matches: 10. Per germline, CDR1 MGHRA and CDR2 YSYEKL. The CDR3 is CASSQAIGQGADNEQFF. CDR3 bases: TGCGCCAGCAGCCAAGCGATCGGTCAGGGGGCGGACAATGAGCAGTTCTTC.

The genes are TRBV12-3 or TRBV12-4 and TRBJ2-3, with TRBD2 as a possible D gene (5 bases). Trimming took off 5 bases at V and 4 bases at J, with 22 bases between the two ends. CDR3 length equals 17 residues. This CDR3 reads CASSHPLEGLFADTQYF. CDR3 DNA: TGTGCCAGCAGTCACCCGCTCGAGGGCCTTTTCGCAGATACGCAGTATTTT.

The chain carries TRBV10-3 and TRBJ2-1; maybe TRBD2 (6 bases). The CDR3 extends over 16 amino acids. The germline V gene encodes CDR1 ENHRY and CDR2 SYGVKD. V was clipped by 1 base and J by 3 bases, with 13 bases between them. CDR3 sequence: CAISEFGGTHYNEQFF. In nucleotides, the CDR3 is TGTGCCATCAGTGAGTTTGGAGGGACCCACTACAATGAGCAGTTCTTC.